This T cell receptor beta chain came from a study of cytomegalovirus exposure and HLA in healthy donors. A multiplex PCR was run with 60 Vbeta primers and 13 Jbeta primers. Assay used: immunoSEQ multiplex PCR; TCRdb lists only in-frame clones, some missing. Of around 100,000 clones detected, around 80% appear once; the ten largest clones hold roughly 23%. Whole-study findings and limits: A later analysis found most CMV-associated TCR beta chains apparently HLA-restricted. With later analysis, a missense DCLRE1C variant became linked to TCR beta V- and J-gene trimming. In vitro work confirmed that a few CMV-associated chains recognize CMV antigens.

The germline V gene has CDR1 SGHNT and CDR2 YENEEA. Trimming removed 5 bases from V and 3 bases from J, with 10 bases in between. CDR3 length: 13 residues. A word on this clone: Its target is unknown.

This chain uses TRBV11-3 with TRBJ1-1, with a tentative D call TRBD1 (5 bases). The sequence was obtained from a man aged 30 to 39 in good health and CMV-seropositive. Specimen: PBMCs. CDR3 residues: CASSPTRDTEAFF. The DNA of the CDR3 is TGTGCCAGCAGCCCAACCAGGGACACTGAAGCTTTCTTT.